Shown below are 8 T cell receptor beta chains from a single sample sequenced in a study of CD8+ T cells in alopecia areata. Sequencing used cDNA as its template, made by extracting RNA and reverse transcribing it. The assay was immunoSEQ multiplex PCR, and TCRdb's table has in-frame clones only and misses some. The sample has fewer than 200,000 clones, around three fifths seen once. Treatment indicated: oral pan-JAK inhibitor, 5-10 mg twice daily. The specimen was CD4+ T cells sorted from blood, collected at week 24, from a patient treated with tofacitinib. Source of these receptors: a human donor with alopecia areata.

This rearrangement joins TRBV5-1 to TRBJ2-3; 9 nucleotides match TRBD2. V shed 3 bases, J shed 4 bases, and the junction held 15 bases outside the gene matches. Germline values: CDR1 SGHRS, CDR2 YFSETQ. The CDR3 has 18 residues. CDR3 sequence (DNA): TGCGCCAGCAGCTCCACAGCGGGGGGTTTTGCTGGCGCAGATACGCAGTATTTT. This translates into CASSSTAGGFAGADTQYF.

V gene TRBV29-1 combines with J gene TRBJ2-3; TRBD2 matches 9 bases. This CDR3 has 13 residues. The ends lost 6 bases at V and 5 bases at J; junction bases unmatched: 6. CDR1 is SQVTM and CDR2 is ANQGSEA in the germline V gene. In DNA, the CDR3 is TGCAGCGTAGCGGGGGGTTCAGGAGATACGCAGTATTTT. It yields the protein CSVAGGSGDTQYF.

J is TRBJ1-1 and V is TRBV7-9; no clear D gene. Germline V gene lookup returns CDR1 SEHNR and CDR2 FQNEAQ (reference sequence). The CDR3 contains 13 residues. V was trimmed by 0 bases and J by 1 base, leaving 3 bases between them. CDR3 nucleotide sequence: TGTGCCAGCAGCTTAGCCTGGAACACTGAAGCTTTCTTT. Translating it yields CASSLAWNTEAFF. The whole variable domain, remainder taken from reference TRBV7-9 and TRBJ1-1, is DTGVSQNPRHKITKRGQNVTFRCDPISEHNRLYWYRQTLGQGPEFLTYFQNEAQLEKSRLLSDRFSAERPKGSFSTLEIQRTEQGDSAMYLCASSLAWNTEAFFGQGTRLTVV.

This clone was counted between two and nine times. The chain links TRBV10-3 to TRBJ2-5; the D gene could be TRBD1 or TRBD2 (6 bases each). CDR1 ENHRY and CDR2 SYGVKD come from the germline V gene. This CDR3 is built from 15 residues. With 6 bases removed from V and 5 bases from J, the gap between germline ends came to 19 bases. The CDR3 spells CAISPARGALETQYF. The CDR3 DNA follows: TGTGCCATCAGCCCAGCAAGGGGGGCCTTGGAGACCCAGTACTTC.

J is TRBJ1-1 and V is TRBV9; D call uncertain. The CDR3 totals 16 residues. V lost 0 bases, J lost 1 base, and 13 bases lay in between. Per the germline V gene, CDR1 is SGDLS and CDR2 is YYNGEE. The CDR3 here is CASSVGAAYENTEAFF. The CDR3 DNA sequence: TGTGCCAGCAGCGTAGGAGCTGCTTATGAGAACACTGAAGCTTTCTTT.

The chain uses TRBV7-2 and TRBJ1-5; no reliable D call. V was cut by 5 bases and J by 2 bases, with 10 bases left in between. The CDR3 covers 14 residues. Germline CDR1 and CDR2: SGHTA and FQGNSA. CDR3 bases: TGTGCCAGCAGCCGAGTCGGTGGCAATCAGCCCCAGCATTTT. It translates to CASSRVGGNQPQHF.

This chain joins TRBV11-3 and TRBJ2-5; D gene unclear. CDR1 is SGHNT, CDR2 YENEEA, per germline. CDR3 size: 12 residues. Trimming pared 2 bases from V and 7 bases from J, leaving 8 bases between. CDR3 amino acids: CASSLPSGTQYF. CDR3 sequence (DNA): TGTGCCAGCAGCTTACCCTCGGGGACCCAGTACTTC.

The table lists this clone with a few counts. V usage is TRBV29-1 and J usage is TRBJ2-3, with a possible D match to TRBD2 (6 bases). Trimming shortened V by 6 bases and J by 1 base, and 17 bases separated the two germline ends. CDR1 SQVTM and CDR2 ANQGSEA come from the germline V gene. CDR3 length: 15 amino acids. The CDR3 region is CSVPTGGVGTDTQYF. In DNA form, the CDR3 reads TGCAGCGTCCCCACCGGCGGGGTTGGCACAGATACGCAGTATTTT.